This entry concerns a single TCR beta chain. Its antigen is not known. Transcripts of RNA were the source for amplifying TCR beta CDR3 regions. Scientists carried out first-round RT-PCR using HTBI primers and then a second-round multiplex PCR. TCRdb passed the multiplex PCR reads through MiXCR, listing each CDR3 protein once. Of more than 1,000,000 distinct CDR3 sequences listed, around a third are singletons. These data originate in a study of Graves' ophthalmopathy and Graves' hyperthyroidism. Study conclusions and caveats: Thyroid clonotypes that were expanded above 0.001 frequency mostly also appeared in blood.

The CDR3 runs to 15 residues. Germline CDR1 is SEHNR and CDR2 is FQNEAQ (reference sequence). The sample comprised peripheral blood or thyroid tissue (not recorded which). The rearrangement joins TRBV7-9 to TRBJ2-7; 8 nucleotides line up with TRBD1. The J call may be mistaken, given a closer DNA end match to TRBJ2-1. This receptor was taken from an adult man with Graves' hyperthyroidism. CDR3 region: CASSFGRGRLNEQFF. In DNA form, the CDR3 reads TGTGCCAGCAGCTTTGGCAGGGGGCGCTTAAATGAGCAGTTCTTC.